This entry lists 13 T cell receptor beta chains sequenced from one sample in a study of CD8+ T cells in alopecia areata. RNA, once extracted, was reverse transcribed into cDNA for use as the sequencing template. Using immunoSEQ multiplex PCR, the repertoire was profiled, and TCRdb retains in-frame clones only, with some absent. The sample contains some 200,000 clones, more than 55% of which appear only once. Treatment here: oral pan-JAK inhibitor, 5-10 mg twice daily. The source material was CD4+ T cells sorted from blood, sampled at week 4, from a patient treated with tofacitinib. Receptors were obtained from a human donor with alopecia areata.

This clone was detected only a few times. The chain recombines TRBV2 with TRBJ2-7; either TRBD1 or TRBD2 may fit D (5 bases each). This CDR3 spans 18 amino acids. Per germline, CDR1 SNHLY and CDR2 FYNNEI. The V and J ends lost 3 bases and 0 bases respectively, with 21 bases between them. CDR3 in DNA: TGTGCCAGCAGTGACCTCGGGACGTTTAGGGTAGGCTCCTACGAGCAGTACTTC. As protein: CASSDLGTFRVGSYEQYF. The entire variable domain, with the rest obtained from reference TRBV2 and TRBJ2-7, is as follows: EPEVTQTPSHQVTQMGQEVILRCVPISNHLYFYWYRQILGQKVEFLVSFYNNEISEKSEIFDDQFSVERPDGSNFTLKIRSTKLEDSAMYFCASSDLGTFRVGSYEQYFGPGTRLTVT.

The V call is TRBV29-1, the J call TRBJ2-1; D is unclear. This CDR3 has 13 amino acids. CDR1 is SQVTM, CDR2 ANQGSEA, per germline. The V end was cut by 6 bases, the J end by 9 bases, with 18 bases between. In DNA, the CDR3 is TGCAGCGTGTGGGGTCGGCCCCGCGGTGAGCAGTTCTTC. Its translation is CSVWGRPRGEQFF.

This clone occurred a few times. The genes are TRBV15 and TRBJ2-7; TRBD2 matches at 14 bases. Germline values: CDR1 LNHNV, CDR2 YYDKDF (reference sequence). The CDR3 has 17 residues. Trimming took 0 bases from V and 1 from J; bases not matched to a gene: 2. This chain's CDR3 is CATSREGLAGGSYEQYF. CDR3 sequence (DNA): TGTGCCACCAGCAGAGAAGGACTAGCGGGGGGTTCCTACGAGCAGTACTTC.

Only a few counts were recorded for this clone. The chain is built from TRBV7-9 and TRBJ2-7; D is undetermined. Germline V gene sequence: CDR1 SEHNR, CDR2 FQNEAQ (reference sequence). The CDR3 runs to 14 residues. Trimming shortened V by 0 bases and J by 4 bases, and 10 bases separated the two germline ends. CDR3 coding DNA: TGTGCCAGCAGCTTAGCAGGGATGGTGTACGAGCAGTACTTC. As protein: CASSLAGMVYEQYF.

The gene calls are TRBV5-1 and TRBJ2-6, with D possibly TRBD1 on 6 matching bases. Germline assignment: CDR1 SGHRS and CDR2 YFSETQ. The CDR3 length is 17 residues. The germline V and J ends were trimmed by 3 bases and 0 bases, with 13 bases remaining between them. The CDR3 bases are TGCGCCAGCAGCTCAAGCCTACAGGGCTCTGGGGCCAACGTCCTGACTTTC. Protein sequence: CASSSSLQGSGANVLTF. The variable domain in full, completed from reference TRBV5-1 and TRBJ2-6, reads KAGVTQTPRYLIKTRGQQVTLSCSPISGHRSVSWYQQTPGQGLQFLFEYFSETQRNKGNFPGRFSGRQFSNSRSEMNVSTLELGDSALYLCASSSSLQGSGANVLTFGAGSRLTVL.

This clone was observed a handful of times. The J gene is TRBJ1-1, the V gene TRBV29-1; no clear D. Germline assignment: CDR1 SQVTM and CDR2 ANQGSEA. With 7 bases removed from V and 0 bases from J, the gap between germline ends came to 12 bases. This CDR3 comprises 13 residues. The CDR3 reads CSAEVGMNTEAFF. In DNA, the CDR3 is TGCAGCGCGGAGGTGGGTATGAACACTGAAGCTTTCTTT.

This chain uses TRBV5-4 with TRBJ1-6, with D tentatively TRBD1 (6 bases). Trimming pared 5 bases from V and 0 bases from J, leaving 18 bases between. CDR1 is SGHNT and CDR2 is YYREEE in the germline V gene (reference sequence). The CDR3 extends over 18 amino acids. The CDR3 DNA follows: TGTGCCAGCAGTTCCGGGACATCCTTCAGCTCCTATAATTCACCCCTCCACTTT. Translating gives CASSSGTSFSSYNSPLHF.

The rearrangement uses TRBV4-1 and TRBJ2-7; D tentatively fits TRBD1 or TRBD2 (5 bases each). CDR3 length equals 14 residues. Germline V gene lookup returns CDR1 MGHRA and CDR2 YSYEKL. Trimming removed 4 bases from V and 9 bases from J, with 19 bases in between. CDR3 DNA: TGCGCCAGCAGCCCGGGACCGCAAGATTCCGGGCAGTACTTC. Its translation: CASSPGPQDSGQYF.

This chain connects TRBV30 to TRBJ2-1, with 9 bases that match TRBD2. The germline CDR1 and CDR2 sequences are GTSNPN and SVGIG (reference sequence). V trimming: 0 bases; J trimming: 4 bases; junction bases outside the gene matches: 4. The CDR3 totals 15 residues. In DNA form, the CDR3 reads TGTGCCTGGAGTGTACGGGCGGGGGGGTACAATGAGCAGTTCTTC. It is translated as CAWSVRAGGYNEQFF.

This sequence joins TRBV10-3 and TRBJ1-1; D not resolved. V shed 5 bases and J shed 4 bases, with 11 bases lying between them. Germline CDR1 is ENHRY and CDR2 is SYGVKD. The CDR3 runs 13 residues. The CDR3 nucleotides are TGTGCCATCAGTTTTAGGGAGAGCACTGAAGCTTTCTTT. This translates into CAISFRESTEAFF.

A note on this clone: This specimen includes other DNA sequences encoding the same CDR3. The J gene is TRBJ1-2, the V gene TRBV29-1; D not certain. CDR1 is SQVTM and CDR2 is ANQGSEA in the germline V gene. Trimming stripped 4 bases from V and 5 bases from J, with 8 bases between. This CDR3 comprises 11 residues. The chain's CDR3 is CSVGQDYGYTF. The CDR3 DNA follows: TGCAGCGTTGGCCAGGATTATGGCTACACCTTC.

CDR3 in DNA: TGTGCCAGCAGTAGCCTGACAGGGAGGAGGAAAAATGGCTACACCTTC. It is translated as CASSSLTGRRKNGYTF. V is TRBV28 and J is TRBJ1-2; 7 bases match TRBD1. V dropped 5 bases and J dropped 6; count of bases not matched to a gene: 15. Germline CDR1 is MDHEN and CDR2 is SYDVKM. The CDR3 covers 16 residues.

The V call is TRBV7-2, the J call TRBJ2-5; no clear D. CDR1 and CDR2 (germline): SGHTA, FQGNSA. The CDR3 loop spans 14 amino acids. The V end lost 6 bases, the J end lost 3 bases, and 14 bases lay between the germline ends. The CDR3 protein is CASSRALREETQYF. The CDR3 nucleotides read TGTGCCAGCAGTCGGGCCCTTAGGGAAGAGACCCAGTACTTC.